Below, one T cell receptor (beta chain) is given with its context. The antigen is undetermined. Germline loops: CDR1 LGHNA, CDR2 YSLEER. The CDR3 is 16 amino acids. Trimming cost V 4 bases and J 5 bases; bases outside gene matches: 10. The sample is drawn from a study of OX40 agonist ivuxolimab in advanced cancers. Study information: Previous treatment with anti-PD-1, anti-PD-L1 or anti-CTLA-4 therapy was allowed; more than 35% had received some. Overall study results and limits: Clonal expansion from baseline to week 6 occurred in both CD4+ and CD8+ T cells. In the expanded peripheral T cells, antigen specificity was never determined. Among the nonresponders, some also had low normalized T-cell clonal expansion.

The protocol was immunoSEQ multiplex PCR, while the TCRdb copy is restricted to in-frame clones and leaves out a portion. The sample has about 87,000 clones, approximately 87% seen once; the top ten hold about 1.5%. The sequencing used CD4+ or CD8+ T cells sorted from blood, collected in a trial of the OX40 agonist ivuxolimab. This chain connects TRBV4-3 to TRBJ1-4, with 7 bases identical to TRBD1. The sequence came from an adult with an advanced solid tumor such as melanoma, head and neck, liver or kidney cancer. CDR3 amino acids: CASSPVRQGNNEKLFF. For the CDR3, the DNA is TGCGCCAGCAGCCCAGTACGACAGGGCAACAATGAAAAACTGTTTTTT.